This entry lists 23 T cell receptor beta chains sequenced from one sample in a study of CD8 T cells in Susac syndrome. When the RNA was reverse transcribed, random hexamers were used with an input of about 0.5 to 1 ug. TCRdb itself ran the immunoSEQ multiplex PCR reads through MiXCR, one entry per CDR3 protein. Among 250,000 to 350,000 distinct CDR3 sequences listed, 92% were seen once. The sequenced material came from CD4+ T cells from PBMCs. The receptors come from a human donor with multiple sclerosis.

The rearrangement joins TRBV3-1 to TRBJ1-1, with 8 bases matching TRBD1. Germline V gives CDR1 LGHDT, CDR2 YNNKEL (reference sequence). With 3 bases clipped from V and 7 bases from J, the junction kept 7 bases outside the gene matches. CDR3 length: 14 residues. This CDR3 is CASSHGDRNYEAFF. The CDR3 nucleotides read TGTGCCAGCAGCCACGGGGACAGGAATTATGAAGCTTTCTTT.

This chain connects TRBV30 to TRBJ1-6, with TRBD1 matching 7 bases. Losses at the gene ends were 1 base for V and 9 bases for J; bases not matched to a gene: 6. The CDR3 is made up of 14 amino acids. Per germline, CDR1 GTSNPN and CDR2 SVGIG (reference sequence). CDR3 in DNA: TGTGCCTGGAGTGGGGGGACAGAAGCTTCACCCCTCCACTTT. It encodes CAWSGGTEASPLHF.

The chain recombines TRBV20-1 with TRBJ2-7, with 8 bases fitting TRBD1. Trimming took 6 bases from V and 0 from J; bases not matched to a gene: 7. The CDR3 has 14 amino acids. Germline V gene lookup returns CDR1 DFQATT and CDR2 SNEGSKA (reference sequence). CDR3 nucleotide sequence: TGCAGTGCCTACTACAGGGGGAGCTCCTACGAGCAGTACTTC. Its protein is CSAYYRGSSYEQYF.

This clonotype was seen a few times. The chain is built from TRBV30 and TRBJ2-7; D not certain. Trimming took off 0 bases at V and 1 base at J, with 4 bases between the two ends. Germline loops: CDR1 GTSNPN, CDR2 SVGIG (reference sequence). CDR3 size: 12 residues. Here the CDR3 DNA reads TGTGCCTGGAGTGTACTTTCCTACGAGCAGTACTTC. It encodes CAWSVLSYEQYF.

The chain carries TRBV5-1 and TRBJ1-1; D call uncertain. The CDR3 has 14 residues. Germline-derived CDR1 and CDR2 are SGHRS and YFSETQ. Trimming pared 2 bases from V and 1 base from J, leaving 9 bases between. CDR3 sequence: CASSFQTENTEAFF. The CDR3 region has the DNA TGCGCCAGCAGCTTCCAAACAGAGAACACTGAAGCTTTCTTT.

The chain uses TRBV12-3 or TRBV12-4 and TRBJ1-6; no firm D call. Trimming stripped 3 bases from V and 6 bases from J, with 6 bases between. The CDR3 is 13 residues long. The CDR3 spells CASSFGFNSPLHF. The CDR3 nucleotides are TGTGCCAGCAGTTTCGGGTTTAATTCACCCCTCCACTTT.

The rearrangement uses TRBV6-5 and TRBJ2-1; TRBD2 matches at 10 bases. The germline V gene has CDR1 MNHEY and CDR2 SVGAGI. The CDR3 runs 14 residues. V trimming: 8 bases; J trimming: 0 bases; junction bases outside the gene matches: 1. Written as DNA, the CDR3 is TGTGCCAGCGGACTAGCGGACTCCTACAATGAGCAGTTCTTC. Protein product: CASGLADSYNEQFF.

This chain connects TRBV6-6 to TRBJ2-3, with 14 bases identical to TRBD2. The junction had 1 base not matched to a gene; V was cut back by 2 bases and J by 3 bases. This CDR3 is built from 16 residues. Germline values: CDR1 MNHNY, CDR2 SVGAGI (reference sequence). The CDR3 bases are TGTGCCAGCAGTTACGGGACTAGCGGGGGTACAGATACGCAGTATTTT. Translation: CASSYGTSGGTDTQYF.

Here the CDR3 reads CSALPRPYSYEQYF. The CDR3 DNA sequence: TGCAGTGCTCTTCCGAGACCCTACTCCTACGAGCAGTACTTC. This sequence joins TRBV20-1 and TRBJ2-7; D not certain. The CDR3 has 14 residues. Deletions cut 5 bases from V and 0 bases from J, with 14 bases between. Germline V gene lookup returns CDR1 DFQATT and CDR2 SNEGSKA (reference sequence).

The chain uses TRBV7-9 and TRBJ1-6; D remains ambiguous. Per the germline V gene, CDR1 is SEHNR and CDR2 is FQNEAQ (reference sequence). The CDR3 spans 18 residues. V shed 3 bases and J shed 3 bases, with 18 bases lying between them. The CDR3 coding sequence is TGTGCCAGCAGCTTTGGATCAGCAATAGCAGGCTATAATTCACCCCTCCACTTT. Its translation: CASSFGSAIAGYNSPLHF.

A word on this clonotype: At one end the junction does not follow the germline gene, possibly because of a read error. The chain links TRBV11-2 to TRBJ2-5; no reliable D call. Per germline, CDR1 SGHAT and CDR2 FQNNGV. This CDR3 is built from 13 residues. CDR3 coding DNA: TGTGCCACCAGCGTGGGCGTACAAGAGACCCAGTACTTC. It is translated as CATSVGVQETQYF. Using reference TRBV11-2 and TRBJ2-5 for the parts outside the CDR3, the full variable domain is EAGVAQSPRYKIIEKRQSVAFWCNPISGHATLYWYQQILGQGPKLLIQFQNNGVVDDSQLPKDRFSAERLKGVDSTLKIQPAKLEDSAVYLCATSVGVQETQYFGPGTRLLVL.

The rearrangement uses TRBV11-2 and TRBJ1-4, with D uncertain. The germline V and J ends were trimmed by 4 bases and 8 bases, with 11 bases remaining between them. This CDR3 region has 13 residues. Germline V lookup: CDR1 SGHAT, CDR2 FQNNGV. CDR3 sequence: CASSWTDGEKLFF. CDR3 bases: TGTGCCAGCAGCTGGACCGACGGAGAAAAACTGTTTTTT.

This chain joins TRBV6-6 and TRBJ1-1; D call uncertain. Deletions cut 7 bases from V and 1 base from J, with 13 bases between. The CDR3 runs 14 residues. Per germline, CDR1 MNHNY and CDR2 SVGAGI (reference sequence). The CDR3 DNA sequence: TGTGCCAGCAATCGACTAGGCCCGAACACTGAAGCTTTCTTT. Translated: CASNRLGPNTEAFF.

The genes are TRBV7-2 and TRBJ1-1, with TRBD1 as a possible D gene (6 bases). The germline V and J ends were trimmed by 2 bases and 2 bases, with 9 bases remaining between them. CDR1 is SGHTA, CDR2 FQGNSA, per germline. The CDR3 length is 14 residues. The CDR3 sequence: CASSLSTGNTEAFF. The CDR3 nucleotides read TGTGCCAGCAGCTTATCGACAGGCAACACTGAAGCTTTCTTT.

This clonotype was recorded only once. The V and J genes are TRBV20-1 and TRBJ2-1, with no clear D. Germline assignment: CDR1 DFQATT and CDR2 SNEGSKA (reference sequence). Between the trimmed V and J ends, which lost 6 bases and 0 bases, there was a span of 15 bases. There are 15 residues in the CDR3. In DNA form, the CDR3 reads TGCAGTGCCTTGCGGCGCGGAAACTCCTACAATGAGCAGTTCTTC. Protein: CSALRRGNSYNEQFF.

The count of this clonotype is one. The chain combines TRBV3-1 with TRBJ2-1; a weak D match, TRBD2 (5 bases). Germline V gives CDR1 LGHDT, CDR2 YNNKEL (reference sequence). The CDR3 runs to 12 residues. Trimming removed 0 bases at V and 12 bases at J, with 9 bases between. The chain's CDR3 is CASSQESGGQFF. In DNA, the CDR3 is TGTGCCAGCAGCCAAGAGAGTGGAGGGCAGTTCTTC.

V and J are TRBV13 and TRBJ2-1; 8 bases are shared with TRBD2. V was pared by 5 bases and J by 12 bases, with 9 bases of the junction left unmatched. This CDR3 has 13 amino acids. The V gene's germline CDR1 is PRHDT and CDR2 FYEKMQ (reference sequence). CDR3 sequence: CASSPTGTRSQFF. The DNA of the CDR3 is TGTGCCAGCAGCCCAACCGGGACTAGGTCGCAGTTCTTC.

This chain joins TRBV30 and TRBJ1-5; a weak D match, TRBD1 (6 bases). The germline V gene has CDR1 GTSNPN and CDR2 SVGIG (reference sequence). The ends were cut back, 1 base at V and 2 bases at J, with 6 bases in the middle. The CDR3 has 13 amino acids. DNA for the CDR3: TGTGCCTGGAGTGGGACAGGCAATCAGCCCCAGCATTTT. Amino acids: CAWSGTGNQPQHF.

This chain uses TRBV18 with TRBJ2-4; D might be TRBD1 or TRBD2, each matching 5 bases. CDR1 and CDR2 (germline): KGHSH, LQKENI. The CDR3 loop spans 16 amino acids. Trimming pared 6 bases from V and 0 bases from J, leaving 15 bases between. The CDR3 region has the DNA TGTGCCAGCTCGCCCCTCGGGGCTTTAGCCAAAAACATTCAGTACTTC. Its translation: CASSPLGALAKNIQYF.

This chain links TRBV20-1 with TRBJ1-1, with D unclear. V was cut by 2 bases and J by 1 base, with 11 bases left in between. The CDR3 is 14 residues long. Germline CDR1 and CDR2: DFQATT and SNEGSKA (reference sequence). Here the CDR3 DNA reads TGCAGTGCTAGACTAACAGCCGAGAACACTGAAGCTTTCTTT. It yields the protein CSARLTAENTEAFF.

This clonotype was seen more than once but under ten times. The chain uses TRBV2 and TRBJ2-7; no clear D gene. V shed 8 bases and J shed 3 bases, with 11 bases lying between them. The CDR3 runs to 12 residues. Germline values: CDR1 SNHLY, CDR2 FYNNEI. The CDR3 sequence: CASAPLDYEQYF. CDR3 bases: TGTGCCAGCGCCCCCCTAGACTACGAGCAGTACTTC.

This clonotype was seen once. V and J are TRBV6-2 or TRBV6-3 and TRBJ2-7; D uncertain. The CDR3 length is 13 residues. Trimming took 7 bases from V and 6 from J, leaving 16 bases between them. The germline V gene has CDR1 MNHEY and CDR2 SVGEGT. CDR3 DNA sequence: TGTGCCAGCACGCCCTGGGGATTGATCGAGCAGTACTTC. Its protein is CASTPWGLIEQYF.

The chain uses TRBV28 and TRBJ2-1; D could derive from TRBD1 or TRBD2 (5 bases each). The V end lost 6 bases, the J end lost 6 bases, and 24 bases lay between the germline ends. There are 17 residues in the CDR3. The V gene's germline CDR1 is MDHEN and CDR2 SYDVKM. DNA of the CDR3: TGTGCCAGCAGCCCTCCCTCTGGGACCATAAGCCTCAATGAGCAGTTCTTC. Its protein is CASSPPSGTISLNEQFF.